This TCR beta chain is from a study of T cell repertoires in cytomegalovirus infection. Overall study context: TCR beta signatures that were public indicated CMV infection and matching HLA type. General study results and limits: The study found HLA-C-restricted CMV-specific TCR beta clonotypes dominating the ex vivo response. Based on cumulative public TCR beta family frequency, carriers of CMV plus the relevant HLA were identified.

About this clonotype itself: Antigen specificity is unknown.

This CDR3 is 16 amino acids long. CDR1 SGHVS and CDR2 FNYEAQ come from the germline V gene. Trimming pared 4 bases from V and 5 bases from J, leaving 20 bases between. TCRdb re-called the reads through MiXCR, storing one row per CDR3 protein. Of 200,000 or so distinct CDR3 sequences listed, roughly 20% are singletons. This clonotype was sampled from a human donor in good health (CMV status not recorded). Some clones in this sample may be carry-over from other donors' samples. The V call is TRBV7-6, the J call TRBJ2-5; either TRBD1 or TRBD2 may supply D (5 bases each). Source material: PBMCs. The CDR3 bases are TGTGCCAGCAGCTCCCCTGGTGACGGGGCCAGGGAGACCCAGTACTTC. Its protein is CASSSPGDGARETQYF.